The T cell receptor (beta chain) under discussion was sequenced for a study of spatial heterogeneity in lung cancer. Background on the study: Bulk RNA-seq from matched material yielded a T cell module score that correlated strongly with TCR transcript counts in tumor regions. Whole-study findings and limits: Higher tumor mutation counts went along with higher counts of expanded intratumoral alpha and beta TCRs.

Trimming took off 2 bases at V and 1 base at J, with 11 bases between the two ends. The CDR3 has 15 residues. CDR1 and CDR2 from the germline V gene are SGHVS and FNYEAQ. Regarding time point: sample taken at primary tumor resection. In the library, each TCR cDNA molecule bore its own unique molecular identifier. TCRdb re-called the 5' RACE reads through MiXCR, storing one row per CDR3 protein. The sample consists of about 16,000 distinct CDR3 sequences, 5% to 7% of them appearing once. A word on this clonotype: The antigen remains unidentified.

The chain carries TRBV7-6 and TRBJ1-1, with D tentatively TRBD1 (6 bases). The sequence came from a female donor with early-stage non-small cell lung cancer. The source material was lung tumor tissue, sampled at surgery. CDR3 protein: CASSLLGGPNTEAFF. The CDR3 bases are TGTGCCAGCAGCTTATTGGGGGGGCCGAACACTGAAGCTTTCTTT.